The sequence of this T cell receptor beta chain was determined in a study of control samples from healthy donors and cancer patients. The length of the CDR3 is 16 residues. V lost 6 bases to trimming and J lost 6 bases; unmatched junction nucleotides: 16. CDR1 is MDHEN, CDR2 SYDVKM, per germline. The repertoire was sequenced with immunoSEQ multiplex PCR; TCRdb's copy has only in-frame clones and lacks some. The table includes roughly 74,000 clones, over 90% detected once. Sequenced input: blood. This chain connects TRBV28 to TRBJ1-1; 7 bases are a match to TRBD1. The TCR originated in a woman aged 18-30 years in good health. The chain's CDR3 is CASSRLGQYSFSEAFF. The DNA for the CDR3 is TGTGCCAGCAGCCGCCTGGGACAGTATTCTTTTTCTGAAGCTTTCTTT. Variable domain in full (rest from reference TRBV28 and TRBJ1-1): DVKVTQSSRYLVKRTGEKVFLECVQDMDHENMFWYRQDPGLGLRLIYFSYDVKMKEKGDIPEGYSVSREKKERFSLILESASTNQTSMYLCASSRLGQYSFSEAFFGQGTRLTVV.